This TCR beta chain was recovered during a study of early T cells in non-severe SARS-CoV-2 infection. At the level of the study: Sequencing input comprised bulk RNA from unsorted whole blood; chain pairing was not available.

Germline lookup yields CDR1 SGHRS and CDR2 YFSETQ. Trimming took 2 bases from V and 5 from J; bases not matched to a gene: 7. CDR3 length: 15 residues. This clonotype was detected only a few times. Its antigen is undetermined. Overall study findings and caveats: Matches to VDJdb favored anti-spike CD8 responses and missed private and CD4 specificities.

The protocol attached unique molecular identifiers to individual cDNA molecules. From the 5' RACE reads, TCRdb called clonotypes with MiXCR, one entry per CDR3 protein. This sample carries about 77,000 distinct CDR3 sequences, less than 5.5% of them seen once, and the ten largest clones take around 7.3%. The V and J genes are TRBV5-1 and TRBJ2-1; TRBD2 aligns across 7 bases. The sample here was whole blood, taken at baseline. The receptor was isolated from an adult who was a healthcare worker with PCR-confirmed SARS-CoV-2 infection or an uninfected control (not recorded which). Here the CDR3 reads CASSFLAEINNEQFF. CDR3 DNA sequence: TGCGCCAGCAGCTTTCTAGCGGAGATAAACAATGAGCAGTTCTTC.